This TCR beta chain was sequenced during a study of blood T cells in healthy people across ages. CDR1 is DFQATT and CDR2 is SNEGSKA in the germline V gene (reference sequence). This CDR3 is 15 amino acids long. The second PCR ran roughly 6 to 11 cycles with a sample-barcoded 5' primer and J-beta primers. TCRdb reprocessed the 5' RACE reads with MiXCR, giving one entry per CDR3 protein. In the table there are hundreds of thousands of distinct CDR3 sequences, approximately 50% of which are singletons. The TCR sequence derives from a woman aged 60-75 years in good health. Sequencing was carried out using blood. The gene calls are TRBV20-1 and TRBJ2-4; D tentatively reads TRBD1 or TRBD2 (5 bases each). TRBJ2-7 explains the end of the DNA better; the J call may be wrong. In DNA form, the CDR3 reads TGCAGTGCTAGAGATTCGAGGGGAATCTACTACGAGCAGTACTTC. Its translation is CSARDSRGIYYEQYF.